Listed below are T cell receptor beta chains from one sample, sequenced in a study of somatic mutations in cytotoxic T cells in rheumatoid arthritis. The method was immunoSEQ multiplex PCR; TCRdb's version includes in-frame clones alone and lacks a portion of them. Among around 7,000 clones, roughly nine tenths were seen once, and the ten largest hold approximately 26%. Sequenced sample: CD8+ T cells sorted from blood. The receptors stem from a woman in her seventies with rheumatoid arthritis. CDR3s include the opening cysteine and the closing phenylalanine or tryptophan. A D gene is named only where the DNA matches it firmly. The size of a clone is reported for some rows only, either as once, few or many, or as a class for expanded clones.

abundance	v_gene	j_gene	d_gene	CDR3aa	CDR3nt
NA	TRBV7-9	TRBJ2-1	NA	CASSLVAGFNEQFF	TGTGCCAGCAGCTTAGTTGCAGGTTTCAATGAGCAGTTCTTC
NA	TRBV27	TRBJ2-3	NA	CASRGPTGAFTDTQYF	TGTGCCAGCCGGGGACCGACAGGAGCTTTCACAGATACGCAGTATTTT
once	TRBV6-6	TRBJ1-2	NA	CASSYSDSPYGYTF	TGTGCCAGCAGTTATTCGGACAGCCCATATGGCTACACCTTC
NA	TRBV29-1	TRBJ2-1	TRBD1	CSVENIQGARNNEQFF	TGCAGCGTTGAAAACATACAGGGGGCGCGTAACAATGAGCAGTTCTTC
NA	TRBV7-2	TRBJ2-1	TRBD2	CASSLESGLAGAELFF	TGTGCCAGCAGCTTAGAGTCGGGACTAGCGGGAGCCGAGCTGTTCTTC
NA	TRBV6-4	TRBJ2-3	NA	CASSDDRRGTQYF	TGTGCCAGCAGTGACGACAGAAGGGGTACGCAGTATTTT
NA	TRBV4-1	TRBJ1-1	TRBD1	CASSQDQGTGLGGNTEAFF	TGCGCCAGCAGCCAAGATCAAGGGACAGGCCTCGGGGGTAACACTGAAGCTTTCTTT
NA	TRBV19	TRBJ1-4	NA	CASSPTWTAANEKLFF	TGTGCCAGTAGTCCGACCTGGACAGCTGCTAATGAAAAACTGTTTTTT
NA	TRBV7-8	TRBJ2-3	TRBD2	CASSNPGTSGGRSTDTQYF	TGTGCCAGCAGCAACCCCGGGACTAGCGGCGGTAGAAGCACAGATACGCAGTATTTT
NA	TRBV27	TRBJ2-7	NA	CASSLDRFYEQYF	TGTGCCAGCAGTTTAGACAGATTTTACGAGCAGTACTTC
few	TRBV11-3	TRBJ2-1	TRBD2	CASSFLAGGWDEQFF	TGTGCCAGCAGCTTTCTAGCGGGAGGATGGGATGAGCAGTTCTTC
few	TRBV5-5	TRBJ2-7	NA	CASSLVSSEQYF	TGTGCCAGCAGCTTGGTCTCTTCCGAGCAGTACTTC
NA	TRBV29-1	TRBJ2-5	NA	CSVQDSQETQYF	TGCAGCGTTCAGGACAGCCAAGAGACCCAGTACTTC
NA	TRBV11-2	TRBJ2-7	NA	CASSLFHRPYEQYF	TGTGCCAGCAGCTTATTTCACAGGCCCTACGAGCAGTACTTC
few	TRBV2	TRBJ2-7	NA	CASPGTSSSYEQYF	TGTGCCAGCCCCGGGACAAGCTCTTCTTACGAGCAGTACTTC
NA	TRBV4-1	TRBJ2-1	NA	CASSQTGTSNEQFF	TGCGCCAGCAGCCAAACCGGGACTTCCAATGAGCAGTTCTTC
NA	TRBV15	TRBJ2-6	TRBD1	CATSRSRGSGANVLTF	TGTGCCACCAGCAGATCCAGGGGGTCTGGGGCCAACGTCCTGACTTTC
NA	TRBV9	TRBJ2-7	NA	CASSVGGIQEQYF	TGTGCCAGCAGCGTAGGAGGCATTCAGGAGCAGTACTTC
NA	TRBV29-1	TRBJ2-7	NA	CSAESVGVLHEQYF	TGCAGCGCCGAGAGTGTAGGGGTACTTCACGAGCAGTACTTC
NA	TRBV10-1	TRBJ2-1	NA	CASSEYRENEQFF	TGCGCCAGCAGTGAGTATCGGGAGAACGAGCAGTTCTTC
NA	TRBV19	TRBJ1-6	NA	CASSPQGPSSYNSPLHF	TGTGCCAGTAGTCCACAGGGCCCGAGCTCCTATAATTCACCCCTCCACTTT
once	TRBV11-3	TRBJ2-2	TRBD1	CASSPRRVRGRNTGELFF	TGTGCCAGCAGCCCAAGAAGGGTGAGGGGGCGAAACACCGGGGAGCTGTTTTTT
NA	TRBV11-3	TRBJ2-7	TRBD2	CASSPPWGGDYEQYF	TGTGCCAGCAGCCCTCCATGGGGAGGGGACTACGAGCAGTACTTC
NA	TRBV11-3	TRBJ2-7	NA	CASSLVGLEQYF	TGTGCCAGCAGCTTAGTTGGTCTCGAGCAGTACTTC
once	TRBV27	TRBJ2-7	NA	CASTSNRGQDIYEQYF	TGTGCCAGCACCAGCAACCGTGGACAAGATATCTACGAGCAGTACTTC
NA	TRBV27	TRBJ2-7	NA	CASSLGGASSHEQYF	TGTGCCAGCAGTTTAGGTGGGGCCTCAAGCCACGAGCAGTACTTC